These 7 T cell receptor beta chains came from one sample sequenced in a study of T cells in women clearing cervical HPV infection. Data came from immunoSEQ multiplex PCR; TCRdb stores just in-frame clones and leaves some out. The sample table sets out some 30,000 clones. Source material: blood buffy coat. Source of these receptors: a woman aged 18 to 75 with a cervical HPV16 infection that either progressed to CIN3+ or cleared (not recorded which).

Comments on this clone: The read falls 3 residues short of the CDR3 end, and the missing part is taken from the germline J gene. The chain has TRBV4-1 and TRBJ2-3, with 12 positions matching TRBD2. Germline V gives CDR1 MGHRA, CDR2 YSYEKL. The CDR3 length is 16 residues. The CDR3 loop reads CASSPPILAGGETQYF. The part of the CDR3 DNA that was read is TGCGCCAGCAGCCCACCAATACTAGCGGGAGGAGAGACG.

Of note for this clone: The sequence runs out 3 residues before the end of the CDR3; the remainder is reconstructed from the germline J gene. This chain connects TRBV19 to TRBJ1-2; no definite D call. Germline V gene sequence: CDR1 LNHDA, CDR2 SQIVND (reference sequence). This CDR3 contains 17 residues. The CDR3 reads CASSMFSGRRETYDYTF. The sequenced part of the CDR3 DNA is TGTGCCAGTAGTATGTTTAGCGGGAGGCGGGAAACCTACGAC.

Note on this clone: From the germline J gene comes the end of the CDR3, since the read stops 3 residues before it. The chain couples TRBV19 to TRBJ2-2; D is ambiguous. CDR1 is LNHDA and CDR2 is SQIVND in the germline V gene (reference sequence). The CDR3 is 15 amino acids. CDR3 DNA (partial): TGTGCCAGTAGTATAGGCCTCGCAACTAATGAAAAG. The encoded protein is CASSIGLATNEK. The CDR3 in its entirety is CASSIGLATNEKLFF.

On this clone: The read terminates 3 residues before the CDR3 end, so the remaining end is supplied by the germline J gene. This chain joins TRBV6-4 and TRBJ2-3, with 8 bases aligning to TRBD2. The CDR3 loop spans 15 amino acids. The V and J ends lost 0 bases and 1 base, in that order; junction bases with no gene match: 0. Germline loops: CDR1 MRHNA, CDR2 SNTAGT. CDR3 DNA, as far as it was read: TGTGCCAGCAGTGACTCTAGCGGGGGCACAGATACG. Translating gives CASSDSSGGTDT. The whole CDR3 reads CASSDSSGGTDTQYF.

The CDR3 loop reads CASSPGTGERYGQYF. CDR3 bases read: TGTGCCAGCTCACCGGGGACAGGGGAACGTTATGGT. The chain has TRBV18 and TRBJ2-4, with 10 bases that match TRBD1. The read comes to an end 3 residues before the CDR3 does, leaving the germline J gene to fill in the end. The V gene's germline CDR1 is KGHSH and CDR2 LQKENI. CDR3 length: 15 residues.

The sequenced CDR3 bases are TGTGCCAGCAGCGGGGACTACCAATACAATGAG. Translating gives CASSGDYQYNE. The CDR3 in its entirety is CASSGDYQYNEQFF. The chain recombines TRBV7-9 with TRBJ2-1; TRBD2 aligns across 7 bases. The sequenced fragment ends 3 residues before the CDR3 boundary, so the rest is inferred from the germline J gene. V dropped 5 bases and J dropped 4; count of bases not matched to a gene: 5. This CDR3 contains 14 residues. CDR1 and CDR2 (germline): SEHNR, FQNEAQ (reference sequence).

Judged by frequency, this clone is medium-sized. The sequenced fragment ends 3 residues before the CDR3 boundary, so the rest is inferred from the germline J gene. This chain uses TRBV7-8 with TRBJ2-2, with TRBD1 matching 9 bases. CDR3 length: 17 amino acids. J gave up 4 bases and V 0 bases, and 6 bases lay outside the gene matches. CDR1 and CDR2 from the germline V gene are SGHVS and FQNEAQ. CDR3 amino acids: CASSLAGTGRVTGELFF. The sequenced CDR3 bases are TGTGCCAGCAGCTTAGCCGGGACAGGGAGGGTCACCGGGGAG.